The rows below give T cell receptor beta chains drawn from one sample of a study of T cells in localized non-small cell lung cancer. Profiling relied on immunoSEQ multiplex PCR, and the TCRdb table lists in-frame clones only, not all of them. Of about 5,400 clones in the sample, less than 40% were seen once. The sequencing here drew on lung tumor tissue, taken before any cancer treatment. These receptors originate from a male donor aged 60 or over with stage I squamous cell lung carcinoma. Each CDR3 is given with its conserved first and last residue. Each record gives: V gene, D gene, clone size, J gene, CDR3 DNA, CDR3 protein. D genes are given only for firm matches. Rows give clone size only sometimes, using once, few, many, or a class for an expanded clone.

v_call: TRBV30; d_call: -; clone_size: few; j_call: TRBJ1-5; cdr3_nt: TGTGCCTGGAGTCAGGGCACCGGGGGGTATAGCAATCAGCCCCAGCATTTT; cdr3_aa: CAWSQGTGGYSNQPQHF
v_call: TRBV6-8; d_call: -; clone_size: -; j_call: TRBJ1-2; cdr3_nt: TGTGCCAGCAGTTACTCTTCAGGGAGGTATGGCTACACCTTC; cdr3_aa: CASSYSSGRYGYTF
v_call: TRBV19; d_call: TRBD1; clone_size: -; j_call: TRBJ2-1; cdr3_nt: TGTGCCAGTAAGGACGGAAGGGGGCACACCTACAATGAGCAGTTCTTC; cdr3_aa: CASKDGRGHTYNEQFF
v_call: TRBV19; d_call: -; clone_size: few; j_call: TRBJ1-1; cdr3_nt: TGTGCCAGTAGTATTGGGGCAGGGCTGTTGAACACTGAAGCTTTCTTT; cdr3_aa: CASSIGAGLLNTEAFF
v_call: TRBV9; d_call: TRBD1; clone_size: few; j_call: TRBJ2-7; cdr3_nt: TGTGCCAGCACCCCACCCGGGGGACAGGGGAACGAGCAGTACTTC; cdr3_aa: CASTPPGGQGNEQYF
v_call: TRBV9; d_call: -; clone_size: few; j_call: TRBJ1-1; cdr3_nt: TGTGCCAGCAGCACTCAGACAGATATGAACACTGAAGCTTTCTTT; cdr3_aa: CASSTQTDMNTEAFF
v_call: TRBV14; d_call: TRBD2; clone_size: -; j_call: TRBJ2-1; cdr3_nt: TGTGCCAGCAGCCAACTAGGCGGGGGGCATATCTACAATGAGCAGTTCTTC; cdr3_aa: CASSQLGGGHIYNEQFF
v_call: TRBV29-1; d_call: TRBD1; clone_size: large; j_call: TRBJ2-1; cdr3_nt: TGCAGCGTTGAAGGGGACAGGGAGCACGAGCAGTTCTTC; cdr3_aa: CSVEGDREHEQFF
v_call: TRBV30; d_call: -; clone_size: once; j_call: TRBJ2-3; cdr3_nt: TGTGCCTGGAGTCCCTCCTCAGGGAATGTGTTTACAGATACGCAGTATTTT; cdr3_aa: CAWSPSSGNVFTDTQYF
v_call: TRBV15; d_call: -; clone_size: -; j_call: TRBJ2-1; cdr3_nt: TGTGCCACCAGCAGGAGGACAGTTGGTGATGAGCAGTTCTTC; cdr3_aa: CATSRRTVGDEQFF
v_call: TRBV11-3; d_call: TRBD1; clone_size: few; j_call: TRBJ1-3; cdr3_nt: TGTGCCAGCAGCTTATCGAGGACAGGGAGTGGAAACACCATATATTTT; cdr3_aa: CASSLSRTGSGNTIYF
v_call: TRBV28; d_call: -; clone_size: -; j_call: TRBJ2-7; cdr3_nt: TGTGCCAGCAGTCCACCGGACAATCCTGGAGAGCAGTACTTC; cdr3_aa: CASSPPDNPGEQYF
v_call: TRBV11-3; d_call: -; clone_size: -; j_call: TRBJ2-2; cdr3_nt: TGTGCCAGCAGCCCTGGTCTATTACAGACGAACACCGGGGAGCTGTTTTTT; cdr3_aa: CASSPGLLQTNTGELFF
v_call: TRBV30; d_call: -; clone_size: -; j_call: TRBJ2-5; cdr3_nt: TGTGCCTGGAGTGTGGCGGGGGAGACCCAGTACTTC; cdr3_aa: CAWSVAGETQYF
v_call: TRBV5-1; d_call: -; clone_size: -; j_call: TRBJ1-2; cdr3_nt: TGCGCCAGCAGCCGAGGTATTGGACAGTCATATGGCTACACCTTC; cdr3_aa: CASSRGIGQSYGYTF
v_call: TRBV30; d_call: TRBD2; clone_size: few; j_call: TRBJ2-7; cdr3_nt: TGTGCCTGGAGTGGGACGGGGGGAGACGAGCAGTACTTC; cdr3_aa: CAWSGTGGDEQYF
v_call: TRBV9; d_call: -; clone_size: few; j_call: TRBJ2-5; cdr3_nt: TGTGCCAGCAGGGCGGGCGGGAAGACCCAGTACTTC; cdr3_aa: CASRAGGKTQYF
v_call: TRBV11-3; d_call: TRBD2; clone_size: medium-sized; j_call: TRBJ2-5; cdr3_nt: TGTGCCAGCAGCTTGTCGAGCGGGGGACTGGGAGAGACCCAGTACTTC; cdr3_aa: CASSLSSGGLGETQYF
v_call: TRBV5-1; d_call: TRBD1; clone_size: few; j_call: TRBJ2-7; cdr3_nt: TGCGCCAGCAAGCCGGGACAGGGAATCTACGAGCAGTACTTC; cdr3_aa: CASKPGQGIYEQYF
v_call: TRBV30; d_call: -; clone_size: -; j_call: TRBJ2-4; cdr3_nt: TGTGCCTGGAGTGTAGGAGGGGGTAGCATTCAGTACTTC; cdr3_aa: CAWSVGGGSIQYF
v_call: TRBV18; d_call: -; clone_size: few; j_call: TRBJ1-1; cdr3_nt: TGTGCCAGCTCACCCTCCCCCCCAGACACTGAAGCTTTCTTT; cdr3_aa: CASSPSPPDTEAFF
v_call: TRBV11-3; d_call: -; clone_size: once; j_call: TRBJ1-4; cdr3_nt: TGTGCCAGCAGCTTCAGGGCGTACGGGGAAAAACTGTTTTTT; cdr3_aa: CASSFRAYGEKLFF
v_call: TRBV9; d_call: -; clone_size: -; j_call: TRBJ2-3; cdr3_nt: TGTGCCATCGGGGGGCCCGGCACAGATACGCAGTATTTT; cdr3_aa: CAIGGPGTDTQYF
v_call: TRBV23-1; d_call: TRBD1; clone_size: once; j_call: TRBJ1-4; cdr3_nt: TGCGCCAGCAGTCAATATGACTCCGGGACAGGGGCTGAAAAACTGTTTTTT; cdr3_aa: CASSQYDSGTGAEKLFF
v_call: TRBV19; d_call: -; clone_size: few; j_call: TRBJ1-5; cdr3_nt: TGTGCCAGTAGTATGAGGGGACCCCAGCATTTT; cdr3_aa: CASSMRGPQHF
v_call: TRBV6-8; d_call: -; clone_size: few; j_call: TRBJ2-7; cdr3_nt: TGTGCCAGCAGCTCCGGGACACAGCTTTACGAGCAGTACTTC; cdr3_aa: CASSSGTQLYEQYF
v_call: TRBV28; d_call: -; clone_size: -; j_call: TRBJ2-7; cdr3_nt: TGTGCCAGCATCATACCGGGGACCTACGAGCAGTACTTC; cdr3_aa: CASIIPGTYEQYF
v_call: TRBV1; d_call: -; clone_size: -; j_call: TRBJ2-1; cdr3_nt: TGCGCCAGCAGCCAGAGCGGGGGGACCTACAATGAGCAGTTCTTC; cdr3_aa: CASSQSGGTYNEQFF
v_call: TRBV6-8; d_call: -; clone_size: -; j_call: TRBJ1-3; cdr3_nt: TGTGCCAGCAGTTACCAAGGGTCCTCTGGAAACACCATATATTTT; cdr3_aa: CASSYQGSSGNTIYF
v_call: TRBV11-3; d_call: -; clone_size: medium-sized; j_call: TRBJ1-3; cdr3_nt: TGTGCCAGCGGTACCGGACTATACTCTGGAAACACCATATATTTT; cdr3_aa: CASGTGLYSGNTIYF
v_call: TRBV18; d_call: TRBD1; clone_size: -; j_call: TRBJ2-1; cdr3_nt: TGTGCCAGCTCGGCTCCGGGACAGGGGATTGAAGAGCAGTTCTTC; cdr3_aa: CASSAPGQGIEEQFF
v_call: TRBV2; d_call: -; clone_size: -; j_call: TRBJ1-5; cdr3_nt: TGTGCCAGCAGTGATATGCGCCAGCCCCAGCATTTT; cdr3_aa: CASSDMRQPQHF
v_call: TRBV11-3; d_call: TRBD1; clone_size: medium-sized; j_call: TRBJ1-1; cdr3_nt: TGTGCCAGCAGCCCATGGGGACAGGGACGGGAAGCTTTCTTT; cdr3_aa: CASSPWGQGREAFF
v_call: TRBV30; d_call: TRBD2; clone_size: -; j_call: TRBJ2-2; cdr3_nt: TGTGCCTGGAGTAACGGGGGGTGGACCGGGGAGCTGTTTTTT; cdr3_aa: CAWSNGGWTGELFF
v_call: TRBV10-2; d_call: -; clone_size: -; j_call: TRBJ2-7; cdr3_nt: TGCGCCAGCAGTGACGGGGGAAGCTCCTACGAGCAGTACTTC; cdr3_aa: CASSDGGSSYEQYF
v_call: TRBV11-1; d_call: -; clone_size: -; j_call: TRBJ1-1; cdr3_nt: TGTGCCAGCAGCTTGGCAGGCAGCATGAACACTGAAGCTTTCTTT; cdr3_aa: CASSLAGSMNTEAFF
v_call: TRBV10-3; d_call: -; clone_size: -; j_call: TRBJ2-2; cdr3_nt: TGTGCCAGCTTGGGAAGATCGAACACCGGGGAGCTGTTTTTT; cdr3_aa: CASLGRSNTGELFF
v_call: TRBV12-5; d_call: -; clone_size: -; j_call: TRBJ1-2; cdr3_nt: TGTGCTAGTGGTGTACAGGGATGGGGCTACACCTTC; cdr3_aa: CASGVQGWGYTF
v_call: TRBV6-8; d_call: -; clone_size: few; j_call: TRBJ1-1; cdr3_nt: TGTGCCAGCAGTGCCTGGGTGGAGAACACTGAAGCTTTCTTT; cdr3_aa: CASSAWVENTEAFF
v_call: TRBV11-3; d_call: -; clone_size: few; j_call: TRBJ1-1; cdr3_nt: TGTGCCAGCAGCTTGGCCACCCACAGCAACACTGAAGCTTTCTTT; cdr3_aa: CASSLATHSNTEAFF
v_call: TRBV6-8; d_call: TRBD1; clone_size: few; j_call: TRBJ2-7; cdr3_nt: TGTGCCAGCAGGGAACCGGGACAGGGCCCCTACGAGCAGTACTTC; cdr3_aa: CASREPGQGPYEQYF
v_call: TRBV18; d_call: -; clone_size: -; j_call: TRBJ1-1; cdr3_nt: TGTGCCAGCTCATTCAGCCAGGGTGGGGACACTGAAGCTTTCTTT; cdr3_aa: CASSFSQGGDTEAFF
v_call: TRBV11-3; d_call: -; clone_size: -; j_call: TRBJ2-7; cdr3_nt: TGTGCCAGCAGCGGAGGGGGTAGCGGTTACGAGCAGTACTTC; cdr3_aa: CASSGGGSGYEQYF
v_call: TRBV11-3; d_call: -; clone_size: many; j_call: TRBJ2-2; cdr3_nt: TGTGCCAGCAGCTTAGATAGGGGCGGTACCGGGGAGCTGTTTTTT; cdr3_aa: CASSLDRGGTGELFF
v_call: TRBV29-1; d_call: -; clone_size: -; j_call: TRBJ1-4; cdr3_nt: TGCAGCGTTGGGGGGCGCGGGCATCGTAATGAAAAACTGTTTTTT; cdr3_aa: CSVGGRGHRNEKLFF
v_call: TRBV6-8; d_call: TRBD1; clone_size: medium-sized; j_call: TRBJ1-1; cdr3_nt: TGTGCCAGCAGGACAGGGTATGAGAACACTGAAGCTTTCTTT; cdr3_aa: CASRTGYENTEAFF
v_call: TRBV29-1; d_call: TRBD2; clone_size: -; j_call: TRBJ2-1; cdr3_nt: TGCAGCGTCGAGGGACTAGCGGGGGGGAGATACAATGAGCAGTTCTTC; cdr3_aa: CSVEGLAGGRYNEQFF
v_call: TRBV6-8; d_call: TRBD1; clone_size: few; j_call: TRBJ1-4; cdr3_nt: TGTGCCAGCAGCGGACAGGGGGCGGGTGAAAAACTGTTTTTT; cdr3_aa: CASSGQGAGEKLFF
v_call: TRBV11-3; d_call: -; clone_size: medium-sized; j_call: TRBJ1-5; cdr3_nt: TGTGCCAGCAGCCCAGGGACGGCAAATCAGCCCCAGCATTTT; cdr3_aa: CASSPGTANQPQHF
v_call: TRBV28; d_call: -; clone_size: -; j_call: TRBJ1-6; cdr3_nt: TGTGCCAGCAGTTTAAGGGGGAACAGGGTTAATTCACCCCTCCACTTT; cdr3_aa: CASSLRGNRVNSPLHF
v_call: TRBV6-8; d_call: TRBD1; clone_size: -; j_call: TRBJ2-4; cdr3_nt: TGTGCCAGCAGTGCCACAGGGGGATCAGCCAAAAACATTCAGTACTTC; cdr3_aa: CASSATGGSAKNIQYF
v_call: TRBV30; d_call: -; clone_size: medium-sized; j_call: TRBJ1-2; cdr3_nt: TGTGCCTGGAGTGGCTGGGGTGACATATATTATGGCTACACCTTC; cdr3_aa: CAWSGWGDIYYGYTF
v_call: TRBV6-7; d_call: -; clone_size: -; j_call: TRBJ2-7; cdr3_nt: TGTGCCAGCAGTTACTCGCCAGGATCCCCGGACGAGCAGTACTTC; cdr3_aa: CASSYSPGSPDEQYF
v_call: TRBV9; d_call: -; clone_size: few; j_call: TRBJ1-6; cdr3_nt: TGTGCCAGCAGCGAAACAGGGAATTCACCCCTCCACTTT; cdr3_aa: CASSETGNSPLHF
v_call: TRBV11-3; d_call: -; clone_size: -; j_call: TRBJ1-4; cdr3_nt: TGTGCCAGCAGCCGGAACACCCAACAGGTGGGGGAAAAACTGTTTTTT; cdr3_aa: CASSRNTQQVGEKLFF